One sample yielded the 23 T cell receptor beta chains listed below, sequenced in a study of yellow fever vaccine responses in identical twins. TCRdb re-analysed the RT-PCR reads in MiXCR, keeping a single row per CDR3 protein. Counted here are under 20,000 distinct CDR3 sequences, around 72% occurring once; the ten biggest clones make up about 2.4%. This sample comprised T cells from blood (PBMCs), unsorted or a sorted subset (not recorded which), obtained before or after yellow fever vaccination (not recorded which). All receptors derive from a woman between 18 and 29 years old who received the yellow fever vaccine.

V gene TRBV18 combines with J gene TRBJ2-7; D possibly matches TRBD1 or TRBD2 (5 bases each). From germline, CDR1 is KGHSH and CDR2 LQKENI. This CDR3 has 17 amino acids. The V and J ends lost 4 bases and 2 bases respectively, with 21 bases between them. CDR3 sequence: CASSQQIVDSGPYEQYF. The CDR3 DNA is TGTGCCAGCTCACAACAGATTGTCGACAGCGGACCCTACGAGCAGTACTTC.

This chain links TRBV10-1 with TRBJ2-7, with a weak D call TRBD2 (6 bases). CDR1 is WNHNN, CDR2 SYGVQD, per germline (reference sequence). This CDR3 is 11 amino acids long. Trimming removed 3 bases at V and 12 bases at J, with 12 bases between. CDR3 protein: CASSDGLAPYF. In DNA form, the CDR3 reads TGCGCCAGCAGTGACGGGCTAGCGCCGTACTTC.

The chain uses TRBV11-2 and TRBJ1-1, with D possibly matching TRBD1 (5 bases). The CDR3 sequence is 13 residues long. CDR1 SGHAT and CDR2 FQNNGV come from the germline V gene. Between the trimmed V and J ends, which lost 3 bases and 7 bases, there was a span of 12 bases. DNA for the CDR3: TGTGCCAGCAGCTTGCGGGAAGGGGATGAAGCTTTCTTT. Translation gives CASSLREGDEAFF.

This clonotype came up a few times. The rearrangement uses TRBV9 and TRBJ2-1; 7 positions agree with TRBD1. The ends lost 4 bases at V and 5 bases at J; junction bases unmatched: 9. Germline V CDR1 and CDR2: SGDLS, YYNGEE. This CDR3 spans 15 amino acids. The DNA of the CDR3 is TGTGCCAGCAGCCCAGGGGGTAGTCTTAACAATGAGCAGTTCTTC. Translating it yields CASSPGGSLNNEQFF.

This chain links TRBV29-1 with TRBJ2-5, with D unresolved. In germline, CDR1 is SQVTM, CDR2 ANQGSEA. CDR3 length equals 12 residues. Trimming took 1 base from V and 4 from J, leaving 7 bases between them. This CDR3 reads CSVEGLSETQYF. In DNA, the CDR3 is TGCAGCGTTGAAGGTTTATCAGAGACCCAGTACTTC. Supplemented by reference TRBV29-1 and TRBJ2-5, the full variable domain reads SAVISQKPSRDICQRGTSLTIQCQVDSQVTMMFWYRQQPGQSLTLIATANQGSEATYESGFVIDKFPISRPNLTFSTLTVSNMSPEDSSIYLCSVEGLSETQYFGPGTRLLVL.

The genes are TRBV2 and TRBJ2-3; weak D call: TRBD1 (6 bases). The CDR3 covers 15 residues. The V gene lost 6 bases and the J gene lost 2 bases, with 15 bases spanning the gap. Germline CDR1 and CDR2: SNHLY and FYNNEI. CDR3 nucleotide sequence: TGTGCCAGCAGCCCAAATGGACAGTACACAGATACGCAGTATTTT. As protein: CASSPNGQYTDTQYF. Full variable domain (missing parts from reference TRBV2 and TRBJ2-3): EPEVTQTPSHQVTQMGQEVILRCVPISNHLYFYWYRQILGQKVEFLVSFYNNEISEKSEIFDDQFSVERPDGSNFTLKIRSTKLEDSAMYFCASSPNGQYTDTQYFGPGTRLTVL.

This chain links TRBV11-2 with TRBJ2-7; no clear D gene. CDR1 and CDR2 (germline): SGHAT, FQNNGV. The germline V and J ends were trimmed by 2 bases and 7 bases, with 9 bases remaining between them. CDR3 length equals 12 residues. DNA of the CDR3: TGTGCCAGCAGCTTAAGCCCCCGGGAGCAGTACTTC. It codes for CASSLSPREQYF.

This chain links TRBV7-2 with TRBJ2-5; tentative D call: TRBD2 (6 bases). CDR1 and CDR2 from the germline V gene are SGHTA and FQGNSA. The CDR3 covers 15 residues. V lost 4 bases to trimming and J lost 8 bases, with 20 bases between them. For the CDR3, the DNA is TGTGCCAGCAGCTCACAGGCTGGGGGGATAGGTACCCAGTACTTC. Protein sequence: CASSSQAGGIGTQYF.

The chain has TRBV29-1 and TRBJ1-1; possible D gene TRBD1, 5 bases. Between the trimmed V and J ends, which lost 4 bases and 8 bases, there was a span of 8 bases. This CDR3 has 10 residues. CDR1 and CDR2 from the germline V gene are SQVTM and ANQGSEA. CDR3 nucleotide sequence: TGCAGCGTTGGAGACAGAGAAGCTTTCTTT. As protein: CSVGDREAFF.

The CDR3 nucleotides are TGCGCCAGCACCTCAAAAATGACAGGGCTGGGGGAGCAGTACTTC. It is translated as CASTSKMTGLGEQYF. The chain couples TRBV10-1 to TRBJ2-7; TRBD1 agrees at 7 bases. Germline values: CDR1 WNHNN, CDR2 SYGVQD (reference sequence). The CDR3 consists of 15 residues. Losses at the gene ends were 7 bases for V and 7 bases for J; bases not matched to a gene: 16.

The V call is TRBV19, the J call TRBJ1-5; TRBD1 matches 10 bases. Germline values: CDR1 LNHDA, CDR2 SQIVND (reference sequence). With 3 bases clipped from V and 6 bases from J, the junction kept 5 bases outside the gene matches. CDR3 length: 15 amino acids. The CDR3 sequence: CASSITGTGAQPQHF. The CDR3 DNA reads TGTGCCAGTAGTATCACTGGGACAGGGGCTCAGCCCCAGCATTTT.

The rearrangement uses TRBV15 and TRBJ2-5, with 7 bases aligning to TRBD1. Germline lookup yields CDR1 LNHNV and CDR2 YYDKDF (reference sequence). This CDR3 has 13 amino acids. The trim removed 4 bases at V and 5 bases at J, leaving 4 bases unmatched. In DNA, the CDR3 is TGTGCCACCAGCACAGGGGGACGGGAGACCCAGTACTTC. The encoded protein is CATSTGGRETQYF. Full variable domain (remainder filled in from reference TRBV15 and TRBJ2-5): DAMVIQNPRYQVTQFGKPVTLSCSQTLNHNVMYWYQQKSSQAPKLLFHYYDKDFNNEADTPDNFQSRRPNTSFCFLDIRSPGLGDTAMYLCATSTGGRETQYFGPGTRLLVL.

The chain carries TRBV5-1 and TRBJ2-3, with 9 positions matching TRBD2. V was clipped by 9 bases and J by 3 bases; unmatched bases: 14. The CDR3 loop spans 16 amino acids. Germline lookup yields CDR1 SGHRS and CDR2 YFSETQ. The CDR3 reads CATAERLAGPTDTQYF. CDR3 nucleotides: TGCGCCACCGCGGAACGGCTAGCGGGACCGACAGATACGCAGTATTTT.

This clonotype came up a few times. The V gene is TRBV2, the J gene TRBJ2-2, with a weak D call TRBD1 (6 bases). V lost 9 bases and J 0 bases, leaving 11 bases between the germline ends. The CDR3 is 14 residues long. Germline CDR1 reads SNHLY; CDR2 reads FYNNEI. The CDR3 DNA sequence: TGTGCCAGTCTTGAGGGGGCGAACACCGGGGAGCTGTTTTTT. Protein product: CASLEGANTGELFF. The full variable domain, with the rest looked up from reference TRBV2 and TRBJ2-2, is EPEVTQTPSHQVTQMGQEVILRCVPISNHLYFYWYRQILGQKVEFLVSFYNNEISEKSEIFDDQFSVERPDGSNFTLKIRSTKLEDSAMYFCASLEGANTGELFFGEGSRLTVL.

A note on this clonotype: The junction shows a germline mismatch at one end, possibly a read error. This chain links TRBV4-2 with TRBJ2-1; D is possibly TRBD2 (6 bases). The V gene's germline CDR1 is LGHNA and CDR2 YNFKEQ. The CDR3 spans 15 residues. The CDR3 DNA reads as TGTGCCAGCAGCGCTCCCGGGACTTCCTTCAATGAGCAGTTCTTC. Its protein product is CASSAPGTSFNEQFF.

The chain joins TRBV6-1 to TRBJ1-2; 10 bases are shared with TRBD1. This CDR3 is 16 amino acids long. Germline V lookup: CDR1 MNHNS, CDR2 SASEGT. J gave up 4 bases and V 7 bases, and 12 bases lay outside the gene matches. The CDR3 here is CASNGQGEGGTYGYTF. The CDR3 DNA reads TGTGCCAGCAATGGACAGGGGGAAGGCGGGACCTATGGCTACACCTTC.

The chain carries TRBV29-1 and TRBJ2-1, with 12 bases matching TRBD2. V dropped 5 bases and J dropped 3; count of bases not matched to a gene: 2. The CDR3 has 14 amino acids. In germline, CDR1 is SQVTM, CDR2 ANQGSEA. In nucleotides, the CDR3 is TGCAGCGTTATACTAGCGGGAGGCTACAATGAGCAGTTCTTC. Its protein product is CSVILAGGYNEQFF.

This clonotype was detected only once. The V and J genes are TRBV5-6 and TRBJ1-1; TRBD1 might be the D (5 bases). Germline lookup yields CDR1 SGHDT and CDR2 YYEEEE. The germline V and J ends were trimmed by 4 bases and 5 bases, with 18 bases remaining between them. The CDR3 runs to 15 residues. In DNA, the CDR3 is TGTGCCAGCAGCCTCGACAGCTCTAGAGGGACTGAAGCTTTCTTT. Encoded protein: CASSLDSSRGTEAFF.

The rearrangement uses TRBV5-1 and TRBJ2-2; D is perhaps TRBD1 (5 bases). This CDR3 is built from 13 residues. Germline V gene data show CDR1 as SGHRS and CDR2 as YFSETQ. Trimming took 9 bases from V and 3 from J, leaving 12 bases between them. The CDR3 sequence: CATRVWDTGELFF. DNA of the CDR3: TGCGCCACCAGGGTATGGGACACCGGGGAGCTGTTTTTT.

This clonotype was found a few times. The chain joins TRBV12-3 or TRBV12-4 to TRBJ2-1; 7 bases are shared with TRBD1. CDR3 length: 18 residues. After removal of 6 bases from V and 4 bases from J, the junction contained 18 bases not matched to a gene. The CDR3 loop is CASRRTGQASPGYNEQFF. Here the CDR3 DNA reads TGTGCCAGCAGAAGGACAGGCCAAGCCAGTCCGGGATACAATGAGCAGTTCTTC.

This clonotype appeared a few times. The chain combines TRBV18 with TRBJ1-1; 9 nucleotides match TRBD1. This CDR3 comprises 14 residues. V shed 4 bases, J shed 5 bases, and the junction held 5 bases outside the gene matches. Germline V lookup: CDR1 KGHSH, CDR2 LQKENI. This CDR3 reads CASSLDRGRTEAFF. The DNA of the CDR3 is TGTGCCAGCTCACTCGACAGGGGGAGGACTGAAGCTTTCTTT.

The J gene is TRBJ2-5, the V gene TRBV2, with 11 bases lining up with TRBD2. V gave up 6 bases and J gave up 0 bases; unmatched junction bases: 3. In germline, CDR1 is SNHLY, CDR2 FYNNEI. CDR3 length: 15 residues. The CDR3 region has the DNA TGTGCCAGCAGGACTAGCGGGAAGTACCAAGAGACCCAGTACTTC. Translated, it gives CASRTSGKYQETQYF.

Comments on this clonotype: A junction end diverges from the germline sequence, so it may reflect a read error. The chain couples TRBV7-6 to TRBJ2-2; either TRBD1 or TRBD2 may fit D (6 bases each). Germline assignment: CDR1 SGHVS and CDR2 FNYEAQ. This CDR3 is 16 amino acids long. The CDR3 coding sequence is TGTGCCATCAGCAGAGTGCAGGGGCGGGGCACCGGGGAGCTGTTTTTT. Encoded protein: CAISRVQGRGTGELFF.